What follows are 15 T cell receptor beta chains derived from one specimen sequenced in a study of blood T cell repertoires in COVID-19. Clones were sequenced by immunoSEQ multiplex PCR, and TCRdb holds only the in-frame ones, with some missing. There are approximately 300,000 clones in the sample; about 89% occur only once, and roughly 6.7% lies in the top ten. Sequenced sample: peripheral blood. The receptors shown here come from a man younger than 35 who had recovered from COVID-19.

The V and J genes are TRBV6-5 and TRBJ1-3; tentative D call: TRBD1 (6 bases). The V gene lost 2 bases and the J gene lost 4 bases, with 15 bases spanning the gap. The V gene's germline CDR1 is MNHEY and CDR2 SVGAGI. CDR3 size: 16 residues. The CDR3 spells CASSYDTGLGGNTIYF. In nucleotides, the CDR3 is TGTGCCAGCAGTTACGACACAGGGCTAGGAGGAAACACCATATATTTT.

J is TRBJ1-6 and V is TRBV5-1, with 10 bases aligning to TRBD1. In germline, CDR1 is SGHRS, CDR2 YFSETQ. The trim removed 4 bases at V and 9 bases at J, leaving 10 bases unmatched. This CDR3 comprises 16 residues. The CDR3 here is CASSHGTGDLGSPLHF. DNA for the CDR3: TGCGCCAGCAGCCACGGGACAGGGGATCTAGGTTCACCCCTCCACTTT.

This clone came up once. The V gene is TRBV9, the J gene TRBJ1-4; D unclear. V lost 0 bases, J lost 4 bases, and 13 bases lay in between. Germline V gives CDR1 SGDLS, CDR2 YYNGEE. CDR3 size: 16 residues. The CDR3 here is CASSVDGKGYNEKLFF. The CDR3 DNA reads as TGTGCCAGCAGCGTAGACGGGAAAGGGTATAATGAAAAACTGTTTTTT.

This clone appeared a single time. Other DNA sequences in the same sample also yield this CDR3. This chain links TRBV5-1 with TRBJ2-3; D is perhaps TRBD1 (6 bases). Germline loops: CDR1 SGHRS, CDR2 YFSETQ. The V gene lost 2 bases and the J gene lost 1 base, with 11 bases spanning the gap. This CDR3 has 15 residues. The CDR3 DNA sequence: TGCGCCAGCAGCTTACAGGGTGATCGCACAGATACGCAGTATTTT. It codes for CASSLQGDRTDTQYF.

This chain connects TRBV12-5 to TRBJ1-2; no firm D call. V gave up 1 base and J gave up 0 bases, with 12 bases separating them. Germline CDR1 and CDR2: LGHNT and FRNRAP. The CDR3 extends over 16 amino acids. DNA for the CDR3: TGTGCTAGTGGTTTGGGTGGCGGAACCACTAACTATGGCTACACCTTC. It yields the protein CASGLGGGTTNYGYTF.

This clone came up once. The V call is TRBV5-5, the J call TRBJ1-6, with D possibly matching TRBD1 (5 bases). The germline gives CDR1 SGHKS, CDR2 YYEKEE (reference sequence). V lost 1 base to trimming and J lost 10 bases, with 15 bases between them. This CDR3 contains 15 residues. The CDR3 loop is CASSLRVGGQSPLHF. The CDR3 nucleotides are TGTGCCAGCAGCTTGAGGGTGGGAGGACAATCACCCCTCCACTTT.

This sequence joins TRBV9 and TRBJ2-7; 10 bases are a match to TRBD1. This CDR3 region has 15 residues. J gave up 2 bases and V 0 bases, and 2 bases lay outside the gene matches. CDR1 and CDR2 from the germline V gene are SGDLS and YYNGEE. CDR3 DNA: TGTGCCAGCAGCGTAGGGGACAGGGGAGCCTACGAGCAGTACTTC. Translated, it gives CASSVGDRGAYEQYF.

This clone was picked up a small number of times. This rearrangement joins TRBV9 to TRBJ2-2; D not resolved. Germline CDR1 reads SGDLS; CDR2 reads YYNGEE. The CDR3 has 14 residues. The V end lost 5 bases, the J end lost 0 bases, and 8 bases lay between the germline ends. CDR3 DNA: TGTGCCAGCAGGGGCTGGGCGAACACCGGGGAGCTGTTTTTT. Translated, it gives CASRGWANTGELFF.

About this clone: Its ends do not fully match the called genes, so a read error is possible. The rearrangement links TRBV5-4 to TRBJ1-1; tentatively, D is TRBD1 (6 bases). This CDR3 has 12 residues. The germline CDR1 and CDR2 sequences are SGHNT and YYREEE (reference sequence). CDR3 nucleotides: TGTGCCAGCAGCTTCTCCCTACCATACAGGGAATTT. This codes for CASSFSLPYREF.

DNA of the CDR3: TGTGCCAGCAGCCCGAGGACGGGGTATAATTCACCCCTCCACTTT. Residues: CASSPRTGYNSPLHF. This chain connects TRBV9 to TRBJ1-6; the D is unclear. CDR1 SGDLS and CDR2 YYNGEE come from the germline V gene. Trimming removed 4 bases at V and 4 bases at J, with 12 bases between. The CDR3 loop spans 15 amino acids.

This clone is a singleton in its sample. The V gene is TRBV19, the J gene TRBJ2-1; perhaps TRBD2 as D (5 bases). Germline lookup yields CDR1 LNHDA and CDR2 SQIVND (reference sequence). V lost 1 base and J lost 9, with 13 bases in between. The length of the CDR3 is 14 residues. The CDR3 nucleotides are TGTGCCAGTAGTATAGGGGAGAGGGTCGGTGAGCAGTTCTTC. Translating it yields CASSIGERVGEQFF.

The chain has TRBV6-1 and TRBJ1-5, with unresolved D. The CDR3 totals 14 residues. The ends were cut back, 1 base at V and 3 bases at J, with 7 bases in the middle. Germline V gene sequence: CDR1 MNHNS, CDR2 SASEGT. CDR3 coding DNA: TGTGCCAGCAGTGAAGTATCCTCCAATCAGCCCCAGCATTTT. Its protein product is CASSEVSSNQPQHF.

This CDR3 is CSVEDPTESSYEQYF. The CDR3 DNA reads TGCAGCGTTGAAGATCCGACAGAGAGCTCCTACGAGCAGTACTTC. J is TRBJ2-7 and V is TRBV29-1, with D possibly being TRBD1 (5 bases). V was shortened by 0 bases and J by 0 bases, with 12 bases between the two germline ends. There are 15 residues in the CDR3. Germline lookup yields CDR1 SQVTM and CDR2 ANQGSEA.

The chain joins TRBV12-3 or TRBV12-4 to TRBJ1-2; D uncertain. This CDR3 comprises 12 residues. The V and J ends lost 5 bases and 0 bases respectively, with 4 bases between them. The CDR3 DNA reads as TGTGCCAGCAGTACTTCTAACTATGGCTACACCTTC. It specifies CASSTSNYGYTF.

The V and J genes are TRBV19 and TRBJ1-2, with D tentatively TRBD1 (6 bases). The CDR3 spans 13 residues. Between the trimmed V and J ends, which lost 1 base and 5 bases, there was a span of 8 bases. Germline loops: CDR1 LNHDA, CDR2 SQIVND (reference sequence). The chain's CDR3 is CASSIVTGYGYTF. The CDR3, as DNA: TGTGCCAGTAGTATAGTAACAGGGTATGGCTACACCTTC.